The next 8 T cell receptor beta chains were all read from a single sample in a study of cytomegalovirus exposure and HLA in healthy donors. Use of 60 Vbeta and 13 Jbeta primers characterized the PCR. Using immunoSEQ multiplex PCR, the repertoire was profiled, and TCRdb retains in-frame clones only, with some absent. In the table there are 150,000 to 200,000 clones, around 83% of which are singletons. Material for sequencing was PBMCs. The receptor set was obtained from a man in his fifties or sixties in good health and CMV-seropositive.

The chain joins TRBV9 to TRBJ2-3; TRBD2 agrees at 10 bases. Germline assignment: CDR1 SGDLS and CDR2 YYNGEE. CDR3 size: 16 residues. V trimming: 4 bases; J trimming: 1 base; junction bases outside the gene matches: 6. In nucleotides, the CDR3 is TGTGCCAGCAGCATATTAGCGGGAGGAGGCACAGATACGCAGTATTTT. It is translated as CASSILAGGGTDTQYF.

The chain carries TRBV20-1 and TRBJ1-2; unclear D gene. This CDR3 is 11 amino acids long. The germline V gene has CDR1 DFQATT and CDR2 SNEGSKA (reference sequence). Trimming took off 6 bases at V and 8 bases at J, with 13 bases between the two ends. The DNA for the CDR3 is TGCAGTGCCCCTGAGCCCCGGGGCTACACCTTC. Amino acid sequence: CSAPEPRGYTF.

V is TRBV19 and J is TRBJ1-5, with D uncertain. The length of the CDR3 is 19 residues. Germline values: CDR1 LNHDA, CDR2 SQIVND (reference sequence). V dropped 1 base and J dropped 3 bases, with 22 bases sitting between them. This CDR3 reads CASSIVIWRGPEINQPQHF. The CDR3, as DNA: TGTGCCAGTAGTATAGTAATTTGGCGAGGTCCTGAGATCAATCAGCCCCAGCATTTT.

This sequence joins TRBV10-2 and TRBJ2-7; TRBD1 matches at 9 bases. CDR1 and CDR2 from the germline V gene are WSHSY and SAAADI. V was pared by 6 bases and J by 0 bases, with 3 bases of the junction left unmatched. The CDR3 has 14 residues. The CDR3 loop reads CASRGTGSSYEQYV. The CDR3 DNA is TGCGCCAGCAGGGGGACAGGGAGCTCCTACGAGCAGTACGTC.

The CDR3 bases are TGTGCCAGCAGTCCTAGCGGGAGGCCCGGAGAGACCCAGTACTTC. As protein: CASSPSGRPGETQYF. The genes are TRBV6-5 and TRBJ2-5, with TRBD2 matching 11 bases. CDR1 is MNHEY and CDR2 is SVGAGI in the germline V gene. V gave up 5 bases and J gave up 4 bases; unmatched junction bases: 6. The CDR3 runs 15 residues.

The CDR3 DNA follows: TGTGCCAGCAGTCCAGACAGGGCGGGGAATGAAAAACTGTTTTTT. Protein sequence: CASSPDRAGNEKLFF. J is TRBJ1-4 and V is TRBV6-5, with 7 bases fitting TRBD1. Germline V gene sequence: CDR1 MNHEY, CDR2 SVGAGI. The CDR3 contains 15 residues. V lost 5 bases, J lost 5 bases, and 8 bases stayed unmatched.

This rearrangement joins TRBV4-1 to TRBJ1-1; 8 positions agree with TRBD1. This CDR3 region has 15 residues. Germline CDR1 reads MGHRA; CDR2 reads YSYEKL. After removal of 4 bases from V and 2 bases from J, the junction contained 6 bases not matched to a gene. The CDR3 bases are TGCGCCAGCAGCCGAGCGACAGGGGTCAACACTGAAGCTTTCTTT. Protein: CASSRATGVNTEAFF.

The J gene is TRBJ2-7, the V gene TRBV5-1; 13 bases align to TRBD2. The J segment lost 2 bases and the V segment lost 6 bases, leaving 5 bases of the junction unmatched. The length of the CDR3 is 15 residues. Germline CDR1 SGHRS, CDR2 YFSETQ. CDR3 in DNA: TGCGCCAGCAACCCGGGACTAGCGGGGACCTACGAGCAGTACTTC. This encodes CASNPGLAGTYEQYF.